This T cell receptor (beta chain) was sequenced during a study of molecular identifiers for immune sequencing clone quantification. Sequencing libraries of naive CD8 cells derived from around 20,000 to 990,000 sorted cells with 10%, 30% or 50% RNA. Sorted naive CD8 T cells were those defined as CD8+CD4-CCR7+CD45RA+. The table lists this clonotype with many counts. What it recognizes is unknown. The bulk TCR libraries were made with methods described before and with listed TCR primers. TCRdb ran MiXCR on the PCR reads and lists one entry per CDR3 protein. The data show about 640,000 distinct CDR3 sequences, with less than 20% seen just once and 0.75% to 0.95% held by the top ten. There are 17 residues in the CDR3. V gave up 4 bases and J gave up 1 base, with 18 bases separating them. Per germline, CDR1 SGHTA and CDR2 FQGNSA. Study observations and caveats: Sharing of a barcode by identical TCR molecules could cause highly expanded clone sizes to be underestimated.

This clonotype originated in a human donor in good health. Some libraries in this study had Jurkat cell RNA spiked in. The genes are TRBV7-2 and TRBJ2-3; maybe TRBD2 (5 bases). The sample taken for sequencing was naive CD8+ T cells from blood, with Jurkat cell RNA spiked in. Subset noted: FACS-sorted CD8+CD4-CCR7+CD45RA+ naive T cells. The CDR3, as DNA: TGTGCCAGCAGCTCCCTGGACTGGCTCTCTGGCACAGATACGCAGTATTTT. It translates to CASSSLDWLSGTDTQYF.